These T cell receptor beta chains were read from a single sample in a study of patients and donors after allogeneic stem cell transplantation. MiXCR, run by TCRdb on the RT-PCR reads, gives a single entry per CDR3 protein. The sample contains around 23,000 distinct CDR3 sequences, approximately 42% of which appear only once. Sequencing input: blood, either unsorted or a sorted T cell fraction (not recorded which). These receptors were obtained from a human donor who was either an allogeneic HSCT recipient or a stem cell or donor lymphocyte infusion donor (not recorded which). It is not recorded whose cells these are; they may come from a transplant donor. Each CDR3 is given with its conserved first and last residue. Fields, in order: D gene, clone size, V gene, J gene, CDR3 protein, CDR3 DNA. The D gene is left open where the match is weak. Clone size, where shown, is once, few, many, or a class for clones that have expanded.

TRBD1	many	TRBV5-1	TRBJ1-4	CASSLVQGFEKLFF	TGCGCCAGCAGCTTGGTACAGGGGTTTGAAAAACTGTTTTTT
NA	NA	TRBV7-9	TRBJ1-5	CASSSEQVLEPQHF	TGTGCCAGCAGCTCCGAACAGGTCTTAGAGCCCCAGCATTTT
TRBD1	NA	TRBV6-5	TRBJ2-7	CASKDRQGYEQYF	TGTGCCAGCAAGGACCGACAGGGTTACGAGCAGTACTTC
TRBD2	NA	TRBV12-3/TRBV12-4	TRBJ2-5	CASSKLRRGDQETQYF	TGTGCCAGCAGCAAGCTAAGGCGGGGGGACCAAGAGACCCAGTACTTC
NA	few	TRBV5-6	TRBJ2-7	CASSLRQIYEQYF	TGTGCCAGCAGCTTGCGCCAGATCTACGAGCAGTACTTC
NA	NA	TRBV5-6	TRBJ1-5	CASSLGTYNQAQHF	TGTGCCAGCAGCTTGGGGACCTACAATCAGGCCCAGCATTTT
NA	few	TRBV3-1	TRBJ1-1	CASSQAGGVTEAFF	TGTGCCAGCAGCCAAGCCGGGGGGGTAACTGAAGCTTTCTTT
TRBD1	few	TRBV6-5	TRBJ2-3	CASSTTGRQYF	TGTGCCAGCAGTACGACAGGGAGGCAGTATTTT
NA	NA	TRBV5-1	TRBJ1-2	CASSTGQRYGYTF	TGCGCCAGCAGCACAGGACAGCGCTATGGCTACACCTTC
NA	NA	TRBV12-3/TRBV12-4	TRBJ1-1	CASSFRGGTEAFF	TGTGCCAGCAGTTTCAGAGGGGGCACTGAAGCTTTCTTT
TRBD1	few	TRBV7-9	TRBJ1-6	CASSLYRGGNSPLHF	TGTGCCAGCAGCTTATACAGGGGTGGTAATTCACCCCTCCACTTT
TRBD1	NA	TRBV7-6	TRBJ1-4	CASSSDREKLFF	TGTGCCAGCAGCTCGGACAGGGAAAAACTGTTTTTT
TRBD1	once	TRBV5-5	TRBJ1-5	CASSSGAPGTGIHQPQHF	TGTGCCAGCAGCTCAGGCGCACCCGGGACAGGGATCCATCAGCCCCAGCATTTT
NA	NA	TRBV10-3	TRBJ1-1	CAISPGSTEAFF	TGTGCCATCAGCCCGGGATCCACTGAAGCTTTCTTT
NA	NA	TRBV7-6	TRBJ2-1	CASSFGGQSYNEQFF	TGTGCCAGCAGCTTCGGGGGACAGAGCTACAATGAGCAGTTCTTC
NA	NA	TRBV12-3/TRBV12-4	TRBJ2-2	CATGRHTGELFF	TGTGCCACAGGGAGACACACCGGGGAGCTGTTTTTT
NA	NA	TRBV5-1	TRBJ1-2	CASSLNHRLGYTF	TGCGCCAGCAGCTTGAATCACAGGCTTGGCTACACCTTC
NA	NA	TRBV24-1	TRBJ2-3	CATSVRIGSTDTQYF	TGTGCCACCAGTGTAAGGATAGGGTCCACAGATACGCAGTATTTT
NA	NA	TRBV18	TRBJ1-1	CASSPWNFTEAFF	TGTGCCAGCTCACCGTGGAATTTTACTGAAGCTTTCTTT
NA	NA	TRBV4-1	TRBJ2-3	CASSPTSTDTQYF	TGCGCCAGCAGCCCGACTAGTACAGATACGCAGTATTTT
NA	NA	TRBV11-2	TRBJ2-5	CASSLGTRQETQYF	TGTGCCAGCAGCTTAGGAACCCGGCAAGAGACCCAGTACTTC
TRBD1	few	TRBV6-5	TRBJ1-1	CASSYGRRTGMNTEAFF	TGTGCCAGCAGTTACGGACGAAGGACAGGAATGAACACTGAAGCTTTCTTT
NA	few	TRBV21-1	TRBJ1-5	CASSKGGFRDCNQPQHF	TGTGCCAGCAGCAAAGGCGGCTTCAGGGATTGCAATCAGCCCCAGCATTTT
NA	NA	TRBV6-5	TRBJ2-7	CASSYNRGIYEQYF	TGTGCCAGCAGTTACAATCGGGGTATCTACGAGCAGTACTTC
NA	few	TRBV5-1	TRBJ1-5	CASSLDGYSNQPQHF	TGCGCCAGCAGCTTGGACGGTTATAGCAATCAGCCCCAGCATTTT
NA	NA	TRBV3-1	TRBJ1-5	CASSQGQGTNQPQHF	TGTGCCAGCAGCCAAGGCCAGGGAACAAATCAGCCCCAGCATTTT
NA	NA	TRBV19	TRBJ1-4	CASTDRLTNEKLFF	TGTGCCAGTACCGATAGGCTGACTAATGAAAAACTGTTTTTT
NA	NA	TRBV27	TRBJ1-1	CASSPGLVVGANTEAFF	TGTGCCAGCAGTCCAGGACTGGTGGTCGGAGCGAACACTGAAGCTTTCTTT
NA	NA	TRBV5-1	TRBJ1-4	CASSLGQLINEKLFF	TGCGCCAGCAGCTTGGGACAGCTTATCAATGAAAAACTGTTTTTT
NA	many	TRBV5-1	TRBJ1-1	CASSLQRGATEAFF	TGCGCCAGCAGCTTGCAGCGGGGCGCCACTGAAGCTTTCTTT
TRBD1	NA	TRBV12-3/TRBV12-4	TRBJ1-1	CASNNRPGTGFNTEAFF	TGTGCCAGCAACAATCGTCCCGGGACAGGGTTCAACACTGAAGCTTTCTTT
TRBD1	NA	TRBV4-2	TRBJ1-2	CASSQTGANYGYTF	TGTGCCAGCAGCCAGACAGGGGCCAACTATGGCTACACCTTC
NA	NA	TRBV10-1	TRBJ1-1	CASRAGNTEAFF	TGCGCCTCCAGGGCGGGGAACACTGAAGCTTTCTTT
TRBD1	few	TRBV6-5	TRBJ1-1	CASSPTGVNTEAFF	TGTGCCAGCAGCCCGACAGGGGTGAACACTGAAGCTTTCTTT
NA	few	TRBV12-3/TRBV12-4	TRBJ1-5	CASSQQGALSNQPQHF	TGTGCCAGCAGCCAACAGGGAGCTCTTAGCAATCAGCCCCAGCATTTT
NA	NA	TRBV11-2	TRBJ1-4	CASSRWGEFTEKLFF	TGTGCCAGCAGCCGGTGGGGGGAATTCACGGAAAAACTGTTTTTT
TRBD1	NA	TRBV5-1	TRBJ2-7	CASSLAGTGAYEQYF	TGCGCCAGCAGCTTAGCCGGGACAGGGGCCTACGAGCAGTACTTC
NA	few	TRBV7-2	TRBJ1-1	CASSLGPAWEAFF	TGTGCCAGCAGCTTAGGCCCCGCTTGGGAAGCTTTCTTT
TRBD2	NA	TRBV6-5	TRBJ2-1	CASSYSRAGVTEQFF	TGTGCCAGCAGTTACTCTCGAGCGGGAGTAACTGAGCAGTTCTTC
NA	few	TRBV6-5	TRBJ2-6	CASSYFAAQSVLTF	TGTGCCAGCAGTTACTTCGCGGCTCAAAGCGTCCTGACTTTC
NA	NA	TRBV20-1	TRBJ1-6	CSAEKGDSPLHF	TGCAGTGCTGAAAAAGGGGATTCACCCCTCCACTTT
NA	NA	TRBV29-1	TRBJ2-1	CSVDRAESYNEQFF	TGCAGCGTTGACCGAGCGGAGTCCTACAATGAGCAGTTCTTC
NA	NA	TRBV20-1	TRBJ2-6	CSARELGSGANVLTF	TGCAGTGCTAGAGAACTTGGTTCTGGGGCCAACGTCCTGACTTTC
TRBD1	few	TRBV5-1	TRBJ2-1	CASSLGWTGPYNEQFF	TGCGCCAGCAGCTTAGGGTGGACAGGGCCCTACAATGAGCAGTTCTTC
NA	few	TRBV2	TRBJ2-7	CASAWRDYEQYF	TGTGCCAGCGCCTGGAGGGACTACGAGCAGTACTTC
TRBD1	few	TRBV29-1	TRBJ1-6	CSVGDRVDSPLHF	TGCAGCGTTGGTGACAGGGTCGATTCACCCCTCCACTTT
NA	once	TRBV28	TRBJ2-7	CASSLGDSDYEQYF	TGTGCCAGCAGTTTAGGTGACAGCGACTACGAGCAGTACTTC
TRBD1	NA	TRBV29-1	TRBJ2-2	CSAQSPQGADGELFF	TGCAGCGCCCAGAGCCCACAGGGGGCGGACGGGGAGCTGTTTTTT
TRBD2	few	TRBV12-3/TRBV12-4	TRBJ2-3	CASSIFPSTSGSDTQYF	TGTGCCAGCAGCATATTCCCCTCGACTAGCGGGAGTGATACGCAGTATTTT
TRBD1	NA	TRBV5-1	TRBJ1-1	CASGVQGANTEAFF	TGCGCCAGCGGCGTCCAGGGGGCGAACACTGAAGCTTTCTTT
NA	many	TRBV5-1	TRBJ2-7	CASSPGVRRGLDEQYF	TGCGCCAGCAGCCCCGGGGTAAGGAGGGGGCTCGACGAGCAGTACTTC
NA	NA	TRBV12-3/TRBV12-4	TRBJ1-2	CASSLDRPYGYSF	TGTGCCAGCAGTTTAGACAGACCCTATGGCTACTCCTTC
NA	NA	TRBV9	TRBJ1-2	CASSVDHVSGYRRGYTF	TGTGCCAGCAGCGTAGATCACGTGAGTGGTTACCGACGTGGCTACACCTTC
NA	many	TRBV12-3/TRBV12-4	TRBJ1-5	CASSLAQPQHF	TGTGCCAGCAGTTTGGCTCAGCCCCAGCATTTT
NA	few	TRBV11-1	TRBJ2-3	CASSSPAGAPTDTQYF	TGTGCCAGCAGCTCCCCGGCGGGGGCACCCACAGATACGCAGTATTTT
TRBD1	few	TRBV5-1	TRBJ1-3	CASSLGQPGNTIYF	TGCGCCAGCAGCCTGGGACAGCCTGGAAACACCATATATTTT
NA	NA	TRBV10-2	TRBJ2-2	CASRARVSGELFF	TGCGCCAGCAGGGCCCGGGTTTCCGGGGAGCTGTTTTTT